The 4 T cell receptor beta chains below all came from one sample that was sequenced in a study of a mutant IDH1 vaccine in newly diagnosed glioma. No antigens are known for them. The sample's time point: week 11, during vaccination. In every dose of vaccine, 300 ug of mutant IDH1 20-mer peptide was given alongside topical imiquimod. Clones were read by immunoSEQ multiplex PCR, and TCRdb kept only the in-frame ones, dropping some. The top ten clones hold about 6% of a sample with some 60,000 clones, roughly 80% of them seen once. The sample in question was PBMCs, obtained from a glioma patient whose treatment included an IDH1 peptide vaccine. All receptors derive from a man between 45 and 60 years old with glioma.

V and J are TRBV5-1 and TRBJ2-1; D is uncertain. This CDR3 is 15 amino acids long. From germline, CDR1 is SGHRS and CDR2 YFSETQ. V was shortened by 3 bases and J by 0 bases, with 10 bases between the two germline ends. CDR3 amino acids: CASSSAESSYNEQFF. DNA of the CDR3: TGCGCCAGCAGCTCCGCGGAGAGCTCCTACAATGAGCAGTTCTTC.

V usage is TRBV2 and J usage is TRBJ1-6; no definite D call. This CDR3 is 11 amino acids long. The V gene's germline CDR1 is SNHLY and CDR2 FYNNEI. V lost 6 bases, J lost 10 bases, and 7 bases lay in between. CDR3 region: CASRLESPLHF. The CDR3 DNA reads as TGTGCCAGCAGACTCGAATCACCCCTCCACTTT. Supplemented by reference TRBV2 and TRBJ1-6, the full variable domain reads EPEVTQTPSHQVTQMGQEVILRCVPISNHLYFYWYRQILGQKVEFLVSFYNNEISEKSEIFDDQFSVERPDGSNFTLKIRSTKLEDSAMYFCASRLESPLHFGNGTRLTVT.

V and J are TRBV7-9 and TRBJ2-7; D perhaps matches TRBD1 (5 bases). The CDR3 contains 12 residues. From germline, CDR1 is SEHNR and CDR2 FQNEAQ (reference sequence). V lost 4 bases, J lost 5 bases, and 9 bases lay in between. The CDR3 here is CASSSIRDEQYF. CDR3 DNA: TGTGCCAGCAGCTCGATCAGGGACGAGCAGTACTTC.

This clone came up once. This chain uses TRBV7-2 with TRBJ1-2; 10 positions agree with TRBD1. Germline V gene data show CDR1 as SGHTA and CDR2 as FQGNSA. CDR3 size: 15 residues. J gave up 4 bases and V 2 bases, and 4 bases lay outside the gene matches. The DNA of the CDR3 is TGTGCCAGCAGCTTACTGGGGACAGGGGCCTATGGCTACACCTTC. As protein: CASSLLGTGAYGYTF.